These 25 T cell receptor beta chains share one sample of origin, sequenced in a study of CD8+CD57+ T cells in acquired aplastic anemia. It was genomic DNA that served as the template for profiling TCR beta VDJ and CDR3. Each CDR3 protein gets one entry after TCRdb re-called the reads with MiXCR. The data contain some 120,000 distinct CDR3 sequences, about 50% of them singletons. Sequencing involved patients with CD8+CD57+ cell expansion previously shown by flow cytometry. Sequenced material: sorted CD4+, CD8+, or CD8+CD57+ T cells (not recorded which) from PBMCs. The receptors originated from a human donor with aplastic anemia.

The chain links TRBV7-2 to TRBJ2-7, with D perhaps matching TRBD2 (7 bases). Trimming removed 5 bases from V and 5 bases from J, with 16 bases in between. CDR1 and CDR2 (germline): SGHTA, FQGNSA. The CDR3 contains 14 residues. This CDR3 is CASSHRGGLDEQYF. The CDR3 DNA reads as TGTGCCAGCAGCCATAGGGGGGGCTTGGACGAGCAGTACTTC.

J is TRBJ2-7 and V is TRBV24-1; D may be TRBD2 (5 bases). Germline V gene data show CDR1 as KGHDR and CDR2 as SFDVKD. This CDR3 has 13 residues. V lost 3 bases and J lost 3, with 8 bases in between. This chain's CDR3 is CATSDPRDYEQYF. The CDR3 region has the DNA TGTGCCACCAGTGATCCGAGGGACTACGAGCAGTACTTC.

The rearrangement joins TRBV14 to TRBJ2-3; D gene unclear. Between the trimmed V and J ends, which lost 4 bases and 2 bases, there was a span of 10 bases. Germline values: CDR1 SGHDN, CDR2 FVKESK. The CDR3 is 14 residues long. The CDR3 is CASSPSWSTDTQYF. CDR3 in DNA: TGTGCCAGCAGCCCCAGCTGGTCCACAGATACGCAGTATTTT.

The rearrangement links TRBV12-3 or TRBV12-4 to TRBJ1-6; D not certain. The CDR3 is made up of 14 amino acids. V was cut by 1 base and J by 1 base, with 2 bases left in between. DNA for the CDR3: TGTGCCAGCAGTTTAGAGTCCTATAATTCACCCCTCCACTTT. It codes for CASSLESYNSPLHF.

This clonotype has ten or more counts. The J gene is TRBJ2-5, the V gene TRBV6-2 or TRBV6-3, with D uncertain. Germline V CDR1 and CDR2: MNHEY, SVGEGT. CDR3 length equals 12 residues. V lost 6 bases and J lost 5, with 10 bases in between. The CDR3 reads CASRTLGETQYF. Written as DNA, the CDR3 is TGTGCCAGCAGAACACTGGGGGAGACCCAGTACTTC.

This clonotype showed up just a few times. The V call is TRBV28, the J call TRBJ2-7, with D maybe TRBD2 (5 bases). Germline CDR1 and CDR2: MDHEN and SYDVKM. The CDR3 runs 13 residues. V dropped 4 bases and J dropped 0 bases, with 7 bases sitting between them. CDR3 sequence reads: CASSSRGSYEQYF. CDR3 nucleotides: TGTGCCAGCAGTTCCCGGGGCTCCTACGAGCAGTACTTC. Drawing the rest from reference TRBV28 and TRBJ2-7, the complete variable domain is DVKVTQSSRYLVKRTGEKVFLECVQDMDHENMFWYRQDPGLGLRLIYFSYDVKMKEKGDIPEGYSVSREKKERFSLILESASTNQTSMYLCASSSRGSYEQYFGPGTRLTVT.

This sequence joins TRBV30 and TRBJ2-2, with a weak D call TRBD2 (5 bases). V was pared by 8 bases and J by 9 bases, with 13 bases between. Germline V CDR1 and CDR2: GTSNPN, SVGIG (reference sequence). The CDR3 totals 11 residues. CDR3 DNA: TGTGCCACCTCCGAGGGCTGGGAGCTGTTTTTT. Translated, it gives CATSEGWELFF. Using reference TRBV30 and TRBJ2-2 for the parts outside the CDR3, the full variable domain is SQTIHQWPATLVQPVGSPLSLECTVEGTSNPNLYWYRQAAGRGLQLLFYSVGIGQISSEVPQNLSASRPQDRQFILSSKKLLLSDSGFYLCATSEGWELFFGEGSRLTVL.

Many counts were recorded for this clonotype. The chain links TRBV25-1 to TRBJ1-6; tentative D call: TRBD1 (5 bases). Trimming shortened V by 4 bases and J by 13 bases, and 11 bases separated the two germline ends. Germline V lookup: CDR1 MGHDK, CDR2 SYGVNS. The CDR3 extends over 12 amino acids. The CDR3 loop is CASSVGGSPLHF. The CDR3, as DNA: TGTGCCAGCAGTGTGGGGGGGTCCCCCCTCCACTTT.

The gene calls are TRBV19 and TRBJ1-5; no reliable D call. V was trimmed by 3 bases and J by 7 bases, leaving 16 bases between them. The CDR3 runs 15 residues. The germline V gene encodes CDR1 LNHDA and CDR2 SQIVND (reference sequence). Written as DNA, the CDR3 is TGTGCCAGTAGTATCTGGGGTCGCGGGAGGCAGCCCCAGCATTTT. Translated: CASSIWGRGRQPQHF.

The chain carries TRBV2 and TRBJ2-7; D is unclear. The germline CDR1 and CDR2 sequences are SNHLY and FYNNEI. The V gene lost 4 bases and the J gene lost 8 bases, with 18 bases spanning the gap. CDR3 size: 14 residues. CDR3 residues: CASSGSVVPTKQYF. The DNA for the CDR3 is TGTGCCAGCAGTGGGTCGGTTGTTCCTACGAAGCAGTACTTC.

The CDR3 DNA follows: TGCGCCAGCAGCCAAGAGGTGCGCGGAGCTAACGAGCAGTACTTC. Translating gives CASSQEVRGANEQYF. The chain combines TRBV4-1 with TRBJ2-7; no reliable D call. Per the germline V gene, CDR1 is MGHRA and CDR2 is YSYEKL. This CDR3 contains 15 residues. The V gene lost 0 bases and the J gene lost 5 bases, with 14 bases spanning the gap.

This chain links TRBV11-2 with TRBJ2-5; TRBD2 aligns across 16 bases. Germline V gene lookup returns CDR1 SGHAT and CDR2 FQNNGV. The CDR3 spans 17 residues. V dropped 5 bases and J dropped 4; count of bases not matched to a gene: 7. CDR3 in amino acids: CASSPGLAGGPGETQYF. The CDR3 nucleotides are TGTGCCAGCAGCCCGGGACTAGCGGGGGGGCCCGGAGAGACCCAGTACTTC.

This clonotype was observed many times. The chain combines TRBV9 with TRBJ1-1, with 9 positions matching TRBD1. CDR3 size: 14 residues. J gave up 5 bases and V 0 bases, and 2 bases lay outside the gene matches. Germline V gives CDR1 SGDLS, CDR2 YYNGEE. The CDR3, as DNA: TGTGCCAGCAGCGTAGGGGACAGGGTGACTGAAGCTTTCTTT. Its protein is CASSVGDRVTEAFF.

V gene TRBV20-1 combines with J gene TRBJ1-2; D not resolved. Trimming took 7 bases from V and 0 from J, leaving 30 bases between them. Germline lookup yields CDR1 DFQATT and CDR2 SNEGSKA (reference sequence). The CDR3 is 19 amino acids. CDR3 sequence: CSVPFRVAIFLCANYGYTF. The DNA of the CDR3 is TGCAGTGTCCCTTTTAGAGTGGCTATATTCTTATGTGCTAACTATGGCTACACCTTC.

The V gene is TRBV20-1, the J gene TRBJ1-6, with D maybe TRBD1 (5 bases). This CDR3 has 14 residues. CDR1 and CDR2 from the germline V gene are DFQATT and SNEGSKA (reference sequence). Deletions cut 6 bases from V and 5 bases from J, with 14 bases between. CDR3 loop: CSACGQGNNSPLHF. The CDR3 DNA is TGCAGTGCCTGCGGGCAGGGTAATAATTCACCCCTCCACTTT.

This clonotype was counted only a few times. This chain links TRBV25-1 with TRBJ2-3; D possibly corresponds to TRBD2 (6 bases). Trimming shortened V by 5 bases and J by 0 bases, and 15 bases separated the two germline ends. CDR3 length: 16 residues. The germline V gene has CDR1 MGHDK and CDR2 SYGVNS. In DNA form, the CDR3 reads TGTGCCAGCAGTCCCTATAGCGGATTTAGCACAGATACGCAGTATTTT. Translated: CASSPYSGFSTDTQYF.

The V and J genes are TRBV30 and TRBJ1-2; weak D call: TRBD1 (5 bases). Germline CDR1 reads GTSNPN; CDR2 reads SVGIG (reference sequence). Trimming took 0 bases from V and 4 from J, leaving 12 bases between them. The CDR3 length is 14 residues. The CDR3 DNA is TGTGCCTGGAGTGTAGTCAGGGAGGTCTATGGCTACACCTTC. It specifies CAWSVVREVYGYTF.

The rearrangement joins TRBV20-1 to TRBJ2-1; D ambiguous. The germline V gene has CDR1 DFQATT and CDR2 SNEGSKA (reference sequence). V shed 4 bases and J shed 0 bases, with 7 bases lying between them. The CDR3 has 13 amino acids. The CDR3 DNA reads TGCAGTGCTATGGCTAACTCCTACAATGAGCAGTTCTTC. Amino acids: CSAMANSYNEQFF.

This clonotype was seen more than once but under ten times. The rearrangement uses TRBV5-5 and TRBJ2-7, with TRBD1 identical over 10 bases. The CDR3 runs to 15 residues. Germline V gene data show CDR1 as SGHKS and CDR2 as YYEKEE (reference sequence). V was pared by 4 bases and J by 2 bases, with 6 bases of the junction left unmatched. Here the CDR3 DNA reads TGTGCCAGCAGCACCTGGACAGGGGGGCCCTACGAGCAGTACTTC. It specifies CASSTWTGGPYEQYF.

This clonotype was seen at least ten times. This chain connects TRBV5-1 to TRBJ1-1; perhaps TRBD1 as D (5 bases). In germline, CDR1 is SGHRS, CDR2 YFSETQ. This CDR3 is 13 amino acids long. V gave up 3 bases and J gave up 4 bases, with 10 bases separating them. CDR3 sequence: CASSSGGTTEAFF. CDR3 coding DNA: TGCGCCAGCAGCTCCGGGGGGACCACTGAAGCTTTCTTT. The whole variable domain, filled in from reference TRBV5-1 and TRBJ1-1, reads KAGVTQTPRYLIKTRGQQVTLSCSPISGHRSVSWYQQTPGQGLQFLFEYFSETQRNKGNFPGRFSGRQFSNSRSEMNVSTLELGDSALYLCASSSGGTTEAFFGQGTRLTVV.

This clonotype occurred many times. The V and J genes are TRBV6-1 and TRBJ2-7; D is undetermined. The CDR3 runs 15 residues. Germline loops: CDR1 MNHNS, CDR2 SASEGT. Trimming shortened V by 1 base and J by 1 base, and 11 bases separated the two germline ends. CDR3 bases: TGTGCCAGCAGTGAAGTGGGGTTAGTATCCTACGAGCAGTACTTC. Translation: CASSEVGLVSYEQYF.

For the CDR3, the DNA is TGTGCCAGCACCGCCACAGATACGCAGTATTTT. It encodes CASTATDTQYF. The rearrangement links TRBV25-1 to TRBJ2-3; D remains unclear. This CDR3 contains 11 residues. The germline V gene has CDR1 MGHDK and CDR2 SYGVNS. Between the trimmed V and J ends, which lost 7 bases and 2 bases, there was a span of 4 bases.

This clonotype was observed a few times. This chain connects TRBV7-2 to TRBJ2-7; possible D gene TRBD1, 5 bases. Germline CDR1 is SGHTA and CDR2 is FQGNSA. CDR3 size: 15 residues. Deletions cut 3 bases from V and 1 base from J, with 13 bases between. CDR3 in DNA: TGTGCCAGCAGCTTTGGGGCAGTTTTTTCCTACGAGCAGTACTTC. It encodes CASSFGAVFSYEQYF.

There are a few counts of this clonotype. The chain carries TRBV2 and TRBJ1-4; 7 bases fit TRBD1. Germline V gene data show CDR1 as SNHLY and CDR2 as FYNNEI. The length of the CDR3 is 14 residues. Trimming at V came to 6 bases and at J to 2 bases, leaving 3 bases not matched to a gene. Here the CDR3 DNA reads TGTGCCAGCAGCGTACAGGGGACTAATGAAAAACTGTTTTTT. This sequence encodes CASSVQGTNEKLFF.

The chain has TRBV10-3 and TRBJ1-5, with D maybe TRBD1 (5 bases). The CDR3 runs to 15 residues. V was clipped by 3 bases and J by 1 base, with 10 bases between them. Per germline, CDR1 ENHRY and CDR2 SYGVKD. The CDR3 region has the DNA TGTGCCATCAGTGAAGGCCAGGGAAGCAATCAGCCCCAGCATTTT. The encoded protein is CAISEGQGSNQPQHF.